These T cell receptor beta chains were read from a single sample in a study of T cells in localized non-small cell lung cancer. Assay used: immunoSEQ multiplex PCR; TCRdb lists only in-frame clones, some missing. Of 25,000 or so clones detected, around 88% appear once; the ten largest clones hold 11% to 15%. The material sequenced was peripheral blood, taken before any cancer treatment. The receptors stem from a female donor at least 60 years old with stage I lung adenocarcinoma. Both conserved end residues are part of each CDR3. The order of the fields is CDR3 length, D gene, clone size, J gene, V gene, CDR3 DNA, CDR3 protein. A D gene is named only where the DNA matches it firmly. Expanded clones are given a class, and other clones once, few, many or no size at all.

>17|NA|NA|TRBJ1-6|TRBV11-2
TGTGCCAGCAGCTCCCGTCAAACTACCCGCTATAATTCACCCCTCCACTTT
CASSSRQTTRYNSPLHF
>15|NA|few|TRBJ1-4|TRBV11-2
TGTGCCAGCAGCTTATCCGGTGCAACTAATGAAAAACTGTTTTTT
CASSLSGATNEKLFF
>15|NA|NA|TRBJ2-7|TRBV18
TGTGCCAGCTCCGACCTCCAGGGGATCGTCTACGAGCAGTACTTC
CASSDLQGIVYEQYF
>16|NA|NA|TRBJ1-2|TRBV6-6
TGTGCCAGCAGTTACCCACGGGTGGCCAGCAGCTATGGCTACACCTTC
CASSYPRVASSYGYTF
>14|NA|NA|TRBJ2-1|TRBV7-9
TGTGCCAGCAGCAATACTAGCTCCTACAATGAGCAGTTCTTC
CASSNTSSYNEQFF
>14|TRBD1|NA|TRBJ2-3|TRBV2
TGTGCCAGCAGTGAGACAGGGGCTGAAGATACGCAGTATTTT
CASSETGAEDTQYF
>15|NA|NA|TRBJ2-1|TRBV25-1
TGTGCCAGCAGTGAGGGGGGGCGCAGGAGGGTTGAGCAGTTCTTC
CASSEGGRRRVEQFF
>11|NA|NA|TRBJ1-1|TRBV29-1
TGCAGTCTAGGGGGGGCAACTGAAGCTTTCTTT
CSLGGATEAFF
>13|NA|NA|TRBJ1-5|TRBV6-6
TGTGCCAGCAGTTACTCTCAGGGGACGCCCCAGCATTTT
CASSYSQGTPQHF
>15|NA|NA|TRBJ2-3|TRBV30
TGTGCCTGGAGCACTGGAGGGCTCGGCACAGATACGCAGTATTTT
CAWSTGGLGTDTQYF
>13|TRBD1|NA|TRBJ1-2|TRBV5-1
TGCGCCAGCAGCCGACAGGGGGACTATGGCTACACCTTC
CASSRQGDYGYTF
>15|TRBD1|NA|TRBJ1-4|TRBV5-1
TGCGCCAGCAGCTTGGCGGACAGGGAAGGGGAAAAACTGTTTTTT
CASSLADREGEKLFF
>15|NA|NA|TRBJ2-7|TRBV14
TGTGCCAGCAGCCCCACGGGACTCGTAACCTACGAGCAGTACTTC
CASSPTGLVTYEQYF
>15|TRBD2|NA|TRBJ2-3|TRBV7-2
TGTGCCAGCAGCGTCAGAGCGGGGGGGCAAGATACGCAGTATTTT
CASSVRAGGQDTQYF
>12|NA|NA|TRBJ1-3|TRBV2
TGTGCCAGCAGTGAGCGGGGAAACACCATATATTTT
CASSERGNTIYF
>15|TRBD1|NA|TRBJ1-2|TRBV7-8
TGTGCCAGCAGCCTCCGGACAGGGGATTTGTTGGGCTACACCTTC
CASSLRTGDLLGYTF
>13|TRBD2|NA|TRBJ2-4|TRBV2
TGTGCCAGTAAACTAGCGCCCAAAAACATTCAGTACTTC
CASKLAPKNIQYF
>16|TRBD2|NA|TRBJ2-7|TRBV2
TGTGCCAGCAGTTATCTCAGCGGGGGGACCTCCTACGAGCAGTACTTC
CASSYLSGGTSYEQYF
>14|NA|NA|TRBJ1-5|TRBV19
TGTGCCAGTAGTCCAACAGGGACTAATCAGCCCCAGCATTTT
CASSPTGTNQPQHF
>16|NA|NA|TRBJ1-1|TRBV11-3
TGTGCCAGCAGCTTTGAAAGGGTCACCCCGAACACTGAAGCTTTCTTT
CASSFERVTPNTEAFF
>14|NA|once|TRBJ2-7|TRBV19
TGTGCCAGTAGTGCCTCCGGCTCGGACTACGAGCAGTACTTC
CASSASGSDYEQYF
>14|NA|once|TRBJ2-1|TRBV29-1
TGCAGCGTTGATGTTGGCTCGAGGGCTGATGAGCAGTTCTTC
CSVDVGSRADEQFF
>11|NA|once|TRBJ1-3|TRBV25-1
TGTGCCAGCAGTGGACCAAACACCATATATTTT
CASSGPNTIYF
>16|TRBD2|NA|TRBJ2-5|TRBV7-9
TGTGCCAGCAGCCCATTCGGACTAGCGGGAGGAGAGACCCAGTACTTC
CASSPFGLAGGETQYF
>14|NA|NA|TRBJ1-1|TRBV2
TGTGCCAGCAGCCGGACGGGCAGGAACACTGAAGCTTTCTTT
CASSRTGRNTEAFF
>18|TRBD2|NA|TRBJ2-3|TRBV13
TGTGCCAGCAGCGTCGCCGGGACTAGCGGGGGGGCCTGGGATACGCAGTATTTT
CASSVAGTSGGAWDTQYF
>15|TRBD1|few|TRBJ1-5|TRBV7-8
TGTGCCAGCAGCCCCGGGACAGGGGGTTCTCAGCCCCAGCATTTT
CASSPGTGGSQPQHF
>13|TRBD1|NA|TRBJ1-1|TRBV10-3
TGTGCCATCAGTCAGGACAGGCAAACCGAAGCTTTCTTT
CAISQDRQTEAFF
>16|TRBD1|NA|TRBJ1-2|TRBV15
TGTGCCACCAGCACGCAGGACAGGGGAACTAACTATGGCTACACCTTC
CATSTQDRGTNYGYTF
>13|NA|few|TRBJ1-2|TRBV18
TGTGCCAGCTCACCAAGTCGTGACTATGGCTACACCTTC
CASSPSRDYGYTF
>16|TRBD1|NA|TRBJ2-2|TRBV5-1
TGCGCCAGCAGCCCGGCCGGGACAGGTCACCCGGGGGAGCTGTTTTTT
CASSPAGTGHPGELFF
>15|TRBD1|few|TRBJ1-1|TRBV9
TGTGCCAGCAGCGTATCGTGGACAGGGGGCACTGAAGCTTTCTTT
CASSVSWTGGTEAFF
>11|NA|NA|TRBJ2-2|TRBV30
TGTGCCTGGAGTGTAGGGGGGGAGCTGTTTTTT
CAWSVGGELFF
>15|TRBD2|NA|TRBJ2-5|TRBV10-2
TGCGCCAGCAGGGGACTAGCGGGCCCCGGGGAGACCCAGTACTTC
CASRGLAGPGETQYF
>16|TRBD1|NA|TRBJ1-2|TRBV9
TGTGCCAGCAGCGTAGACCCGACAGGGTCTAACTATGGCTACACCTTC
CASSVDPTGSNYGYTF
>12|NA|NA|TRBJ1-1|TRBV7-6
TGTGCCAGCAGCTCTGTCCTCACTGAAGCTTTCTTT
CASSSVLTEAFF
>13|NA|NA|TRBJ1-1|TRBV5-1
TGCGCCAGCAGCACGACGGCGAACACTGAAGCTTTCTTT
CASSTTANTEAFF
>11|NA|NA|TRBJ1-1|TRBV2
TGTGCCACTTCGAGAAACACTGAAGCTTTCTTT
CATSRNTEAFF
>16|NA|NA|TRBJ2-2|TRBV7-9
TGTGCCAGCAGCTTAGGATTAGGAGGTGGCACCGGGGAGCTGTTTTTT
CASSLGLGGGTGELFF
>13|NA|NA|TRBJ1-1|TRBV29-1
TGCAGCGTGGACCAACGGGAGGAGAGTGAAGCTTTCTTT
CSVDQREESEAFF
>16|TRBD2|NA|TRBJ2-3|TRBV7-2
TGTGCCAGCAGCTTGGTTTCTAGCGGGGGGGTAGATACGCAGTATTTT
CASSLVSSGGVDTQYF
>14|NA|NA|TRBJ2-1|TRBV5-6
TGTGCCAGCAGCCAGGGCAGGGGAGACAATGAGCAGTTCTTC
CASSQGRGDNEQFF
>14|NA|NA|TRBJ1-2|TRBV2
TGTGCCAGCAGTGTCAGCGAGGAGGGGGGTGGCTACACCTTC
CASSVSEEGGGYTF
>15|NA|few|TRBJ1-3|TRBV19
TGTGCCAGTAGTAGGGATTACGACTCTGGAAACACCATATATTTT
CASSRDYDSGNTIYF
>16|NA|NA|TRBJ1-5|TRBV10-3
TGTGCCATCAGTGAGTCGGTAGGGGTCGGGGGTCAGCCCCAGCATTTT
CAISESVGVGGQPQHF
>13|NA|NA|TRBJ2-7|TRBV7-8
TGTGCCAGCAGCTCCCTGGAGAAATACGAGCAGTACTTC
CASSSLEKYEQYF
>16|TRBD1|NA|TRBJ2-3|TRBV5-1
TGCGCCAGCAGCTCCGGACAGGGTTTAAGCACAGATACGCAGTATTTT
CASSSGQGLSTDTQYF
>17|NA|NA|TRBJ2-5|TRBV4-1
TGCGCCAGCAGCCAAGCACATCCAATACAGGGTGGAGAGACCCAGTACTTC
CASSQAHPIQGGETQYF
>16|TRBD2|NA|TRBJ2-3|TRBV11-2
TGTGCCAGCAGCAACAGACTAGCGGGAGGCGCAGATACGCAGTATTTT
CASSNRLAGGADTQYF
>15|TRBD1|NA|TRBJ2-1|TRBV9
TGTGCCAGCAGCTCCTTGGGGACAGGTTACAATGAGCAGTTCTTC
CASSSLGTGYNEQFF
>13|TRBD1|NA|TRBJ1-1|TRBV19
TGTGCCAGTAGGGGACAGGGGAACACTGAAGCTTTCTTT
CASRGQGNTEAFF
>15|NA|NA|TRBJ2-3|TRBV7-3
TGTGCCAGCAGCTTGTGGGCCCAGGGACCAGATACGCAGTATTTT
CASSLWAQGPDTQYF
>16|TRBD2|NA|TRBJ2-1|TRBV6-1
TGTGCCAGCAGTGAGTCTCTAGCGGGGCTCAACAATGAGCAGTTCTTC
CASSESLAGLNNEQFF
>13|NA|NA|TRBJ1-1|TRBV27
TGTGCCAGCAGTTCTTGGAAGGGCACTGAAGCTTTCTTT
CASSSWKGTEAFF
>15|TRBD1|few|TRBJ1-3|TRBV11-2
TGTGCCAGCAGCTTAGGGACAGGGGTCGGAAACACCATATATTTT
CASSLGTGVGNTIYF
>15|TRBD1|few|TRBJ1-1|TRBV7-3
TGTGCCAGCAGCAGCCAGGGGGGCCAAGGGGCTGAAGCTTTCTTT
CASSSQGGQGAEAFF
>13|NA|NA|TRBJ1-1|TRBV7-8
TGTGCCAGCAGCTCGGACAGAAACACTGAAGCTTTCTTT
CASSSDRNTEAFF